These 27 T cell receptor beta chains came from one sample sequenced in a study of cytomegalovirus exposure and HLA in healthy donors. PCR involved 60 Vbeta and 13 Jbeta primers. Only in-frame clones appear in the TCRdb table, and some are missing; sequencing was by immunoSEQ multiplex PCR. The data contain roughly 190,000 clones, around 88% of them singletons. The source material was PBMCs. These receptors originate from a man aged 40-55 years in good health and CMV-seropositive.

The V gene is TRBV19, the J gene TRBJ2-7, with D possibly TRBD1 on 6 matching bases. Trimming removed 7 bases from V and 0 bases from J, with 16 bases in between. The CDR3 is 15 amino acids. The germline V gene has CDR1 LNHDA and CDR2 SQIVND (reference sequence). This CDR3 reads CASTPGAWSSYEQYF. The CDR3 nucleotides are TGTGCCAGTACCCCAGGGGCCTGGAGCTCCTACGAGCAGTACTTC.

The rearrangement joins TRBV7-9 to TRBJ1-1, with 7 bases aligning to TRBD1. This CDR3 is built from 14 residues. V trimming: 3 bases; J trimming: 3 bases; junction bases outside the gene matches: 4. Germline CDR1 is SEHNR and CDR2 is FQNEAQ (reference sequence). The CDR3: CASSFAQGDTEAFF. The CDR3 DNA is TGTGCCAGCAGCTTTGCTCAGGGGGACACTGAAGCTTTCTTT.

V usage is TRBV5-4 and J usage is TRBJ2-7; perhaps TRBD2 as D (5 bases). The CDR3 totals 15 residues. Germline assignment: CDR1 SGHNT and CDR2 YYREEE (reference sequence). V lost 1 base, J lost 2 bases, and 13 bases lay in between. The CDR3: CASSLLASGAYEQYF. Written as DNA, the CDR3 is TGTGCCAGCAGCTTGTTGGCGAGCGGAGCCTACGAGCAGTACTTC.

This rearrangement joins TRBV5-1 to TRBJ2-3; 7 nucleotides align to TRBD1. V lost 0 bases, J lost 5 bases, and 9 bases stayed unmatched. Germline CDR1 SGHRS, CDR2 YFSETQ. The CDR3 is 16 residues long. DNA for the CDR3: TGCGCCAGCAGCTTGGAGGACAGGCCAGTGGGAGATACGCAGTATTTT. Protein: CASSLEDRPVGDTQYF.

This chain connects TRBV18 to TRBJ1-5; D is perhaps TRBD1 (5 bases). The CDR3 extends over 14 amino acids. The germline V and J ends were trimmed by 4 bases and 3 bases, with 10 bases remaining between them. Looked up from germline, CDR1 is KGHSH and CDR2 is LQKENI. The CDR3 DNA sequence: TGTGCCAGCTCACGAGACAGAGTCAATCAGCCCCAGCATTTT. Translated, it gives CASSRDRVNQPQHF.

This sequence joins TRBV6-1 and TRBJ1-5; D gene unclear. Germline V lookup: CDR1 MNHNS, CDR2 SASEGT. The CDR3 sequence is 15 residues long. Trimming took 0 bases from V and 3 from J, leaving 9 bases between them. The CDR3 nucleotides read TGTGCCAGCAGTGAAGCGAAGAGCTTCAATCAGCCCCAGCATTTT. Translation gives CASSEAKSFNQPQHF.

The V and J genes are TRBV29-1 and TRBJ1-1; possible D gene TRBD1, 6 bases. This CDR3 has 13 residues. The ends were cut back, 2 bases at V and 4 bases at J, with 11 bases in the middle. CDR1 SQVTM and CDR2 ANQGSEA come from the germline V gene. The CDR3 loop is CSVESGGGTEAFF. In DNA form, the CDR3 reads TGCAGCGTTGAATCGGGGGGCGGCACTGAAGCTTTCTTT.

The gene calls are TRBV10-1 and TRBJ2-7; 9 bases map to TRBD1. V lost 10 bases and J lost 3; bases outside the gene matches: 10. The CDR3 totals 14 residues. CDR1 WNHNN and CDR2 SYGVQD come from the germline V gene (reference sequence). CDR3 nucleotide sequence: TGCGCCACCACCGGGACAGGGAGAATCTACGAGCAGTACTTC. This gives the protein CATTGTGRIYEQYF.

V is TRBV27 and J is TRBJ2-7; 8 bases fit TRBD2. Germline V CDR1 and CDR2: MNHEY, SMNVEV (reference sequence). V shed 8 bases and J 0 bases; nucleotides not matched to a gene: 3. The CDR3 consists of 13 residues. CDR3 sequence (DNA): TGTGCCAGCCGCGGGAGGCCCTCCTACGAGCAGTACTTC. This sequence encodes CASRGRPSYEQYF.

The chain carries TRBV14 and TRBJ1-1; possibly TRBD1 for D (6 bases). The CDR3 covers 16 residues. Looked up from germline, CDR1 is SGHDN and CDR2 is FVKESK. The V and J ends lost 4 bases and 3 bases respectively, with 18 bases between them. The chain's CDR3 is CASSLRAGAWDTEAFF. The DNA for the CDR3 is TGTGCCAGCAGCCTGAGGGCAGGGGCGTGGGACACTGAAGCTTTCTTT.

J is TRBJ2-1 and V is TRBV12-2; TRBD2 was called by the table and not checked on the DNA. TRBV12-2 is given as a pseudogene. The CDR3 is 18 residues long. In nucleotides, the CDR3 is TGTGCAAGTCGCTTAGTGATCGTAGCGGGAGGGCCCGGAGCTGAGCAGTTCTTC. As protein: CASRLVIVAGGPGAEQFF.

The rearrangement joins TRBV4-2 to TRBJ2-1; 8 bases are a match to TRBD2. Germline-derived CDR1 and CDR2 are LGHNA and YNFKEQ. After removal of 1 base from V and 7 bases from J, the junction contained 6 bases not matched to a gene. This CDR3 region has 15 residues. DNA for the CDR3: TGTGCCAGCAGCCAAGTGGGGGGCGGGGGGAATGAGCAGTTCTTC. Translation: CASSQVGGGGNEQFF.

The chain combines TRBV6-6 with TRBJ1-1, with D uncertain. The CDR3 spans 15 residues. V was trimmed by 0 bases and J by 0 bases, leaving 8 bases between them. Germline V gene sequence: CDR1 MNHNY, CDR2 SVGAGI (reference sequence). This chain's CDR3 is CASSYSSGLNTEAFF. The CDR3 nucleotides read TGTGCCAGCAGTTACTCCTCGGGTTTGAACACTGAAGCTTTCTTT.

The V and J genes are TRBV7-2 and TRBJ2-5; 8 bases are a match to TRBD2. Per the germline V gene, CDR1 is SGHTA and CDR2 is FQGNSA. The CDR3 consists of 15 residues. The trim removed 3 bases at V and 5 bases at J, leaving 8 bases unmatched. CDR3 sequence (DNA): TGTGCCAGCAGCTTGGGTAGCGGGGCGGGGGAGACCCAGTACTTC. Its translation: CASSLGSGAGETQYF.

The chain uses TRBV6-5 and TRBJ1-5; TRBD1 matches 10 bases. The length of the CDR3 is 15 residues. Germline CDR1 MNHEY, CDR2 SVGAGI. V lost 5 bases to trimming and J lost 2 bases; unmatched junction nucleotides: 3. CDR3: CASSRTGGGNQPQHF. CDR3 sequence (DNA): TGTGCCAGCAGTCGGACAGGGGGGGGCAATCAGCCCCAGCATTTT.

The rearrangement joins TRBV5-1 to TRBJ2-3, with a possible D match to TRBD1 (6 bases). V was trimmed by 0 bases and J by 7 bases, leaving 15 bases between them. The CDR3 covers 15 residues. Germline values: CDR1 SGHRS, CDR2 YFSETQ. In DNA, the CDR3 is TGCGCCAGCAGCTTGGGGACAGCGCGCTTGCATACGCAGTATTTT. It yields the protein CASSLGTARLHTQYF.

The CDR3 here is CSVEVPIRGLRNEQYF. The CDR3 DNA follows: TGCAGCGTTGAAGTGCCGATACGGGGTCTGAGAAACGAGCAGTACTTC. This rearrangement joins TRBV29-1 to TRBJ2-7; TRBD2 is a possible D gene (5 bases). In germline, CDR1 is SQVTM, CDR2 ANQGSEA. Trimming stripped 1 base from V and 5 bases from J, with 21 bases between. This CDR3 has 16 residues.

This clone occurred a few times. The chain recombines TRBV5-8 with TRBJ1-1, with D unresolved. CDR1 SGHTS and CDR2 YDEGEE come from the germline V gene. This CDR3 region has 14 residues. V gave up 2 bases and J gave up 0 bases, with 8 bases separating them. The CDR3 DNA reads as TGTGCCAGCAGCTTCTGGGCCCTGAACACTGAAGCTTTCTTT. The encoded protein is CASSFWALNTEAFF. The full variable domain, in which reference TRBV5-8 and TRBJ1-1 provide the parts outside the CDR3, is EAGVTQSPTHLIKTRGQQATLRCSPISGHTSVYWYQQALGLGLQFLLWYDEGEERNRGNFPPRFSGRQFPNYSSELNVNALELEDSALYLCASSFWALNTEAFFGQGTRLTVV.

V gene TRBV28 combines with J gene TRBJ1-6; D perhaps matches TRBD1 (6 bases). V was trimmed by 6 bases and J by 7 bases, leaving 10 bases between them. The CDR3 covers 13 residues. Germline CDR1 reads MDHEN; CDR2 reads SYDVKM. The chain's CDR3 is CASRQGTNSPLHF. The CDR3 DNA is TGTGCCAGCAGACAGGGCACGAATTCACCCCTCCACTTT.

The V call is TRBV5-1, the J call TRBJ2-7, with a tentative D call TRBD2 (5 bases). The CDR3 spans 16 residues. Trimming stripped 3 bases from V and 3 bases from J, with 19 bases between. Germline lookup yields CDR1 SGHRS and CDR2 YFSETQ. CDR3 sequence reads: CASSSLKTGLNYEQYF. In nucleotides, the CDR3 is TGCGCCAGCAGCTCCCTTAAAACGGGATTAAACTACGAGCAGTACTTC.

The chain's CDR3 is CASSVAWGESDTQYF. Here the CDR3 DNA reads TGTGCCAGCAGCGTAGCTTGGGGGGAATCAGATACGCAGTATTTT. The V call is TRBV9, the J call TRBJ2-3; weak D call: TRBD2 (6 bases). CDR3 length equals 15 residues. CDR1 and CDR2 from the germline V gene are SGDLS and YYNGEE. The germline V and J ends were trimmed by 0 bases and 4 bases, with 12 bases remaining between them.

The V and J genes are TRBV5-6 and TRBJ2-5; 8 bases are a match to TRBD1. The V segment lost 3 bases and the J segment 4 bases; nucleotides outside the gene matches: 5. CDR1 and CDR2 (germline): SGHDT, YYEEEE. CDR3 length: 14 amino acids. The CDR3, as DNA: TGTGCCAGCAGCTCCGGACAGGGTGGAGAGACCCAGTACTTC. This gives the protein CASSSGQGGETQYF.

The genes are TRBV7-9 and TRBJ2-7; D uncertain. V lost 2 bases, J lost 2 bases, and 10 bases lay in between. Germline V CDR1 and CDR2: SEHNR, FQNEAQ (reference sequence). CDR3 length equals 14 residues. Here the CDR3 DNA reads TGTGCCAGCAGCTTAAATAGCATTACCTACGAGCAGTACTTC. Residues: CASSLNSITYEQYF.

V usage is TRBV30 and J usage is TRBJ1-1; D perhaps matches TRBD1 (6 bases). Trimming cost V 3 bases and J 4 bases, with 24 bases left between them. The V gene's germline CDR1 is GTSNPN and CDR2 SVGIG (reference sequence). The CDR3 totals 17 residues. DNA for the CDR3: TGTGCCTGGAGGAGGGGGGAAATGGGGGGGGCAGGCACTGAAGCTTTCTTT. This encodes CAWRRGEMGGAGTEAFF.

V gene TRBV5-4 combines with J gene TRBJ2-3, with 10 nucleotides matching TRBD1. The CDR3 has 17 amino acids. Trimming at V came to 4 bases and at J to 7 bases, leaving 15 bases not matched to a gene. CDR1 SGHNT and CDR2 YYREEE come from the germline V gene (reference sequence). CDR3 DNA: TGTGCCAGCAGCCCGGGACAGGGGACCCCAACCCCCCATACGCAGTATTTT. This encodes CASSPGQGTPTPHTQYF.

V usage is TRBV7-2 and J usage is TRBJ1-1, with D hard to call. Germline assignment: CDR1 SGHTA and CDR2 FQGNSA. The CDR3 is 13 residues long. Between the trimmed V and J ends, which lost 1 base and 6 bases, there was a span of 9 bases. CDR3 sequence reads: CASSLGFPSEAFF. The CDR3, as DNA: TGTGCCAGCAGCTTAGGTTTCCCCTCTGAAGCTTTCTTT.

This sequence joins TRBV18 and TRBJ2-7; 7 nucleotides line up with TRBD1. The CDR3 is 14 residues long. CDR1 is KGHSH and CDR2 is LQKENI in the germline V gene. The V gene end was trimmed by 3 bases and the J gene end by 3 bases; junction bases not matched to a gene: 5. The CDR3 reads CASSPDRMVYEQYF. The CDR3 coding sequence is TGTGCCAGCTCACCGGACAGGATGGTCTACGAGCAGTACTTC.